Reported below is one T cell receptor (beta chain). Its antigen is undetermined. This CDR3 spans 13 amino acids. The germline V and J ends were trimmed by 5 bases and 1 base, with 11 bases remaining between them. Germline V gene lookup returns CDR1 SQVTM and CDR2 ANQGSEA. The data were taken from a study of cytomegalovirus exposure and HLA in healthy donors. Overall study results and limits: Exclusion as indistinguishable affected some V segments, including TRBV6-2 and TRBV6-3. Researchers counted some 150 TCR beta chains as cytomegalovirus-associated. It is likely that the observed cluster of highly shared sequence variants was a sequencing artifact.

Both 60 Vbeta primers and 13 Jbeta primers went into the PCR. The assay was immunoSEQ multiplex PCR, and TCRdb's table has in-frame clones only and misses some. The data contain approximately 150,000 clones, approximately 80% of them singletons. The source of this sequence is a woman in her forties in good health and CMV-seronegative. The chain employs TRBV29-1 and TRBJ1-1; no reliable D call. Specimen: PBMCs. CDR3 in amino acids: CSVLRYANTEAFF. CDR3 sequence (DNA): TGCAGCGTTCTGCGTTACGCGAACACTGAAGCTTTCTTT.